Detailed here is one T cell receptor (beta chain). The CDR3 sequence is 16 residues long. Trimming left V 5 bases short and J 0 bases short, with 16 bases between. Germline V gene sequence: CDR1 SGHTA, CDR2 FQGNSA. Sequencing used immunoSEQ multiplex PCR; TCRdb keeps in-frame clones, though not all of them. The table has around 14,000 clones, around 72% seen once. The source of the sample is a study of chemoradiotherapy in HPV16-positive cancers. In the study overall: Functional T-cell assays on a couple of HPV16-positive patients' cells defined candidate HPV-specific clones and common TCR motifs.

This material was acquired from a patient who underwent chemoradiotherapy. The V and J genes are TRBV7-2 and TRBJ1-1; D unresolved. This TCR came from a human donor with HPV-associated anogenital cancer. As DNA, the CDR3 is TGTGCCAGCAGCCGGTGGGCAGCCTCAATGAACACTGAAGCTTTCTTT. Its protein is CASSRWAASMNTEAFF.